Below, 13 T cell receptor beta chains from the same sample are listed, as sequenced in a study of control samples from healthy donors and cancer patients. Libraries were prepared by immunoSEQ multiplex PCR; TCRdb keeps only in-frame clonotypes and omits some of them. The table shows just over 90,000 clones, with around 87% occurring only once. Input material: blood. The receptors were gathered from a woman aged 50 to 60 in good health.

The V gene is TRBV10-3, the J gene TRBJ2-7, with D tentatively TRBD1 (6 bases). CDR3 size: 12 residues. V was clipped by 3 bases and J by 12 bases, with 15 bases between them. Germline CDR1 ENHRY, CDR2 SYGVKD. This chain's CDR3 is CAISDLTGWVYF. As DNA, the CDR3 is TGTGCCATCAGTGATCTCACAGGGTGGGTGTACTTC.

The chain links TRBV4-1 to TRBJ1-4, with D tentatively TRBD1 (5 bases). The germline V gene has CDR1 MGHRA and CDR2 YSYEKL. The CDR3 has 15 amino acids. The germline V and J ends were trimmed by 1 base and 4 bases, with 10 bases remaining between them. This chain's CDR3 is CASSQVGGVNEKLFF. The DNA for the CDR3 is TGCGCCAGCAGCCAAGTCGGGGGTGTTAATGAAAAACTGTTTTTT.

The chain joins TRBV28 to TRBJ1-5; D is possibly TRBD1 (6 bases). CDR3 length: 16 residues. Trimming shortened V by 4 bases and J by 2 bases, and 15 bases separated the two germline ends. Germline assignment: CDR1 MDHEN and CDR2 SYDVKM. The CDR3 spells CASSSPRGAGNQPQHF. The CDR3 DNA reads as TGTGCCAGCAGTTCCCCCAGGGGTGCCGGCAATCAGCCCCAGCATTTT. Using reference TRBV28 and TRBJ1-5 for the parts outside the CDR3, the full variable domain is DVKVTQSSRYLVKRTGEKVFLECVQDMDHENMFWYRQDPGLGLRLIYFSYDVKMKEKGDIPEGYSVSREKKERFSLILESASTNQTSMYLCASSSPRGAGNQPQHFGDGTRLSIL.

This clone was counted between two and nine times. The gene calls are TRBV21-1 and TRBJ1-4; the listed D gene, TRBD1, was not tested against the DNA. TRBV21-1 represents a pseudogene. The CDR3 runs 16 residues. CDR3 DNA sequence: TGTGCCAGCAGCAAAAATTTCGACAGTCCAACCGAAAAACTGTTTTTT. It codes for CASSKNFDSPTEKLFF.

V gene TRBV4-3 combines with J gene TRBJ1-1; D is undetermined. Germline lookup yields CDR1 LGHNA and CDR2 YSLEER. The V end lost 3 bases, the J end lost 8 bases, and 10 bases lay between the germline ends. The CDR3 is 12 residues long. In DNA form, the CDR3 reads TGCGCCAGCAGCCAGGAAGTGGGGGAAGCTTTCTTT. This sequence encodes CASSQEVGEAFF.

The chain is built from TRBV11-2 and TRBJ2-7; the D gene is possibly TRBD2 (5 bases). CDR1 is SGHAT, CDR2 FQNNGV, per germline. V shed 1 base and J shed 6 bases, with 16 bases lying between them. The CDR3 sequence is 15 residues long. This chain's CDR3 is CASSLALRVSGEQYF. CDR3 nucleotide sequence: TGTGCCAGCAGCTTAGCTCTGAGGGTCTCAGGCGAGCAGTACTTC.

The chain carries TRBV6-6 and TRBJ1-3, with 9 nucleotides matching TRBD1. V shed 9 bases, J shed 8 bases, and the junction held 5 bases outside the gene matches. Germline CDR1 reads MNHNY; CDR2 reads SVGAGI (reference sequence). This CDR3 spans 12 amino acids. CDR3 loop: CASLGQGYTIYF. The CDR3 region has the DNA TGTGCCAGTTTGGGACAGGGTTACACCATATATTTT.

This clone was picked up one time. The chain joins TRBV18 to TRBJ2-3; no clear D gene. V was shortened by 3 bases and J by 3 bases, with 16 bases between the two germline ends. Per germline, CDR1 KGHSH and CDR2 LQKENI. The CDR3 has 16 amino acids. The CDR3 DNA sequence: TGTGCCAGCTCACCGGGTATAGGGTCTTTGACAGATACGCAGTATTTT. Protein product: CASSPGIGSLTDTQYF.

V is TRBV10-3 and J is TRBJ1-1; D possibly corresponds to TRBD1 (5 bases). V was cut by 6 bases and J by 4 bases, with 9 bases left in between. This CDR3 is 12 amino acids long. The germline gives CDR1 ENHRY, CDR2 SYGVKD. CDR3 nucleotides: TGTGCCATCAGCTCGACAGTCACTGAAGCTTTCTTT. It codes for CAISSTVTEAFF.

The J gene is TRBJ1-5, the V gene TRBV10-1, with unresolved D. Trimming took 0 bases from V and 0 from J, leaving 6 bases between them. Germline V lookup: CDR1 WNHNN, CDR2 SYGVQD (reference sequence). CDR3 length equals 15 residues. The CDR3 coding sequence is TGCGCCAGCAGTGAGTCGGCGGCTAGCAATCAGCCCCAGCATTTT. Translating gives CASSESAASNQPQHF.

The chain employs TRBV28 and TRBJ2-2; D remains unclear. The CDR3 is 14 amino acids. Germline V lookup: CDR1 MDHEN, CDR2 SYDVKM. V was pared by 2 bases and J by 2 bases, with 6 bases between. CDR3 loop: CASSLPPNTGELFF. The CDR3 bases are TGTGCCAGCAGTTTACCCCCTAACACCGGGGAGCTGTTTTTT.

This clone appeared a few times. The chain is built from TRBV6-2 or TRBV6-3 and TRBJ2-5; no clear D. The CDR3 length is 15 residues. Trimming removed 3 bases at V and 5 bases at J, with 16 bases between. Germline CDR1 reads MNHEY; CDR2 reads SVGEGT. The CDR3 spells CASSYGDGVTETQYF. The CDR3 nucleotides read TGTGCCAGCAGTTATGGGGATGGGGTCACGGAGACCCAGTACTTC.

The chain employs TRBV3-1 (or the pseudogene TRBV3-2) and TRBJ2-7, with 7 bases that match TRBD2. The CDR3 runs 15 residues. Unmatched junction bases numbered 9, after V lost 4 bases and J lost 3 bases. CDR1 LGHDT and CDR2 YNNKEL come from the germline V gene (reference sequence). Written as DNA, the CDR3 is TGTGCCAGCAGCCTCCGGACTAGTTTCAGCTACGAGCAGTACTTC. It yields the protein CASSLRTSFSYEQYF.